This TCR beta chain was found in a study of CD8 T cells in Susac syndrome. Reverse transcription of roughly 0.5 to 1 ug RNA used random hexamers. MiXCR, applied by TCRdb to the immunoSEQ multiplex PCR reads, yields one record per CDR3 protein. The profile shows 150,000 to 200,000 distinct CDR3 sequences, roughly 95% of them singletons. The TCR was taken from a human donor with multiple sclerosis. Sequencing was performed on CD8+ T cells from PBMCs.

The CDR3 spells CASSFAYSYNEQFF. The CDR3 coding sequence is TGTGCCAGCAGTTTCGCCTACTCCTACAATGAGCAGTTCTTC. J is TRBJ2-1 and V is TRBV27; D remains unclear. Trimming pared 3 bases from V and 0 bases from J, leaving 6 bases between. CDR3 size: 14 residues. From germline, CDR1 is MNHEY and CDR2 SMNVEV (reference sequence).